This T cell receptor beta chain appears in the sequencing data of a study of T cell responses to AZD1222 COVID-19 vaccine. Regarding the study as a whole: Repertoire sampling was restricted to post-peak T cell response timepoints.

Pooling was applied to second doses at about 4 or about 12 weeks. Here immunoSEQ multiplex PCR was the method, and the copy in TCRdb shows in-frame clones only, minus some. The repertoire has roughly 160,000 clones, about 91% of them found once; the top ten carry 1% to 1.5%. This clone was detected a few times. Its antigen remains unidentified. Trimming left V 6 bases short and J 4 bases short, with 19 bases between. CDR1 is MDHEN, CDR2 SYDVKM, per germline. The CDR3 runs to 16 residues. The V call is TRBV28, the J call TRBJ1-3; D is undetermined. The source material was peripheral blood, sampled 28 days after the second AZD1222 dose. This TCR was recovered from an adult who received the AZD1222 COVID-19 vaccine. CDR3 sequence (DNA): TGTGCCAGCAGCCCAGGACCCTGGGCAGGAGGAAACACCATATATTTT. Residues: CASSPGPWAGGNTIYF.